Reported below is one TCR beta chain. Its binding antigen is unknown. There are no base qualities to consult, and no much larger clone falls within one base. Including the terminal cysteine and phenylalanine, the CDR3 comprises 12 residues. Only the CDR3 portion is preserved as DNA: 36 bases, with reading frame beginning at the first base. The germline V gene encodes CDR1 LNHDA and CDR2 SQIVND (reference sequence). V sheds 5 bases and J sheds 0 bases, leaving 5 bases between their ends. These data originate in a study of blood T cell repertoires in COVID-19 (dated by TCRdb to the early 2020s). Background on the whole study: Collaborator samples came from the United States, Italy and Spain and covered acute and convalescent phases of COVID-19. The material from the prospective study consisted of cDNA or gDNA derived from T cells, B-cell-depleted T cells, or PBMCs. Subjects who had been exposed to COVID-19, were actively infected with it, or had recovered from it provided the deeply sampled blood TCRbeta repertoires that made up the dataset. The repertoires were released in a freely available public database intended as a resource for research on the immune response to SARS-CoV-2. Samples came from the ongoing ImmuneRACE study (first 160 participants) plus 1,254 subjects from 6 global collaborators. The sample metadata nearly always contained a de-identified subject ID, COVID-19 status, age in years and sex. Where HLA class I and class II types were available, the types were taken from metadata supplied by the sample provider, not from assay-based typing. Study-wide findings and limitations: The amount of clinical and demographic metadata varied by source and participant and was provided uncurated.

Each collaborating institution followed its own protocols to collect whole blood in K2EDTA tubes. For TCRbeta analysis, collaborator samples were shipped as frozen whole blood, as isolated PBMCs, or as DNA extracted from either sample type. The immunoSEQ Assay, a bias-controlled multiplex PCR, was used to amplify TCRbeta CDR3 regions from genomic DNA. As for how the authors treated the data: The number of nucleated cells in each sample was estimated by amplification of reference gene primers within the assay. Sequence reads were collapsed and filtered to measure the absolute abundance of every unique TCRbeta CDR3 rearrangement. For each sample, productive Simpson clonality was calculated by taking the square root of Simpson's diversity index across productive rearrangements. Drawn from immuneACCESS, this table holds only the in-frame rearrangements with V and J called that TCRdb kept. Clones are partly lost; checked studies trace under half to an unresolved V gene and leave the rest unexplained. Clone size and the V and J calls come from that table; the DNA yielded D and trimming. The sample data list under 250,000 clones, and approximately 80% of these were observed just once. Clones ranked in the top ten supply 9.5% to 10% of the sample.

The origin of this receptor is a middle-aged man with active or convalescent COVID-19. The chain links TRBV19 with TRBJ2-7; a weak D assignment points to TRBD2 (5 bases agree). The sequenced sample was peripheral blood. CDR3 reads: CASSGLSYEQYF. The DNA is TGTGCCAGTAGTGGACTCTCCTACGAGCAGTACTTC.